This entry lists 31 T cell receptor beta chains sequenced from one sample in a study of shared clonotypes between healthy human individuals. The table came from immunoSEQ multiplex PCR; TCRdb's copy has only in-frame clones and leaves some out. In the table there are under 850,000 clones, roughly 72% of which are singletons. Specimen: memory CD4+ T cells sorted from blood. Subset reported: CD45RA-negative fraction. Every receptor here comes from a woman in her 30s in good health.

The V call is TRBV28, the J call TRBJ1-5, with 9 bases identical to TRBD1. The CDR3 is 15 amino acids. Germline CDR1 MDHEN, CDR2 SYDVKM. V shed 6 bases, J shed 4 bases, and the junction held 7 bases outside the gene matches. CDR3 amino acids: CASSYSGTGNQPQHF. CDR3 nucleotide sequence: TGTGCCAGCAGCTACTCCGGGACAGGGAATCAGCCCCAGCATTTT.

V gene TRBV9 combines with J gene TRBJ2-1, with TRBD2 identical over 9 bases. Germline CDR1 and CDR2: SGDLS and YYNGEE. This CDR3 has 15 residues. V was clipped by 1 base and J by 10 bases; unmatched bases: 9. CDR3: CASSVLTTREGEQFF. CDR3 in DNA: TGTGCCAGCAGCGTACTGACCACGCGGGAGGGGGAGCAGTTCTTC.

In this sample, this clone turned up a few times. J is TRBJ2-7 and V is TRBV7-6; 7 bases fit TRBD2. Germline V gene lookup returns CDR1 SGHVS and CDR2 FNYEAQ. The length of the CDR3 is 15 residues. Germline trimming cut 4 bases from V and 1 base from J; bases unmatched to any gene: 7. The CDR3 here is CASSYGLGQSYEQYF. The CDR3 DNA reads as TGTGCCAGCAGCTATGGACTAGGCCAGTCCTACGAGCAGTACTTC. The variable domain in full, completed from reference TRBV7-6 and TRBJ2-7, reads GAGVSQSPRYKVTKRGQDVALRCDPISGHVSLYWYRQALGQGPEFLTYFNYEAQQDKSGLPNDRFSAERPEGSISTLTIQRTEQRDSAMYRCASSYGLGQSYEQYFGPGTRLTVT.

J is TRBJ2-7 and V is TRBV5-5; no clear D gene. Trimming took 2 bases from V and 3 from J, leaving 15 bases between them. CDR1 and CDR2 (germline): SGHKS, YYEKEE (reference sequence). This CDR3 region has 15 residues. CDR3 nucleotide sequence: TGTGCCAGCAGCTTTTCGCCTACAGTAAGCTACGAGCAGTACTTC. Protein: CASSFSPTVSYEQYF.

V usage is TRBV7-3 and J usage is TRBJ2-7, with a weak D call TRBD1 (5 bases). This CDR3 is built from 15 residues. The V gene's germline CDR1 is SGHTA and CDR2 FQGTGA. Trimming left V 1 base short and J 4 bases short, with 14 bases between. Here the CDR3 DNA reads TGTGCCAGCAGCTTAAATGGGAACCCAGGGTACGAGCAGTACTTC. This gives the protein CASSLNGNPGYEQYF.

V gene TRBV7-9 combines with J gene TRBJ1-2; perhaps TRBD1 as D (6 bases). The germline CDR1 and CDR2 sequences are SEHNR and FQNEAQ (reference sequence). V lost 5 bases and J 8 bases, leaving 27 bases between the germline ends. This CDR3 contains 17 residues. The CDR3 DNA follows: TGTGCCAGCAGCCCCCCCCCGGGACACCATTCATGGGTCGGCTACACCTTC. It is translated as CASSPPPGHHSWVGYTF.

A word on this clone: Only one base separates this from a far larger clonotype, so it likely reflects a read error. This chain links TRBV11-2 with TRBJ2-6; D is unresolved. This CDR3 comprises 14 residues. V was clipped by 5 bases and J by 0 bases, with 5 bases between them. Germline CDR1 SGHAT, CDR2 FQNNGV. Here the CDR3 DNA reads TGTGCCAGCAGCCCAAGCTCTGGGGCCAACGTCCTGACTTTC. Amino acid sequence: CASSPSSGANVLTF.

This clone was counted once. CDR3 nucleotide sequence: TGTGCCAGCAGGAAAGGAGCGGGAGGGCACGAGACCCAGTACTTC. Protein product: CASRKGAGGHETQYF. The chain is built from TRBV2 and TRBJ2-5, with 10 nucleotides matching TRBD2. This CDR3 region has 15 residues. Trimming removed 6 bases from V and 5 bases from J; junction bases left unmatched: 9. The germline V gene has CDR1 SNHLY and CDR2 FYNNEI.

The chain couples TRBV28 to TRBJ2-7; 16 bases match TRBD2. V was clipped by 6 bases and J by 5 bases; unmatched bases: 10. Germline V gene lookup returns CDR1 MDHEN and CDR2 SYDVKM. The CDR3 sequence is 17 residues long. DNA of the CDR3: TGTGCCAGCAGGGGGGGACTAGCGGGAGGGCCGTCCCACGAGCAGTACTTC. This codes for CASRGGLAGGPSHEQYF. Drawing the rest from reference TRBV28 and TRBJ2-7, the complete variable domain is DVKVTQSSRYLVKRTGEKVFLECVQDMDHENMFWYRQDPGLGLRLIYFSYDVKMKEKGDIPEGYSVSREKKERFSLILESASTNQTSMYLCASRGGLAGGPSHEQYFGPGTRLTVT.

V gene TRBV18 combines with J gene TRBJ2-4; D is unclear. This CDR3 has 16 amino acids. The germline gives CDR1 KGHSH, CDR2 LQKENI. V gave up 2 bases and J gave up 0 bases, with 11 bases separating them. CDR3 loop: CASSPYGILAKNIQYF. DNA for the CDR3: TGTGCCAGCTCACCATACGGAATCCTAGCCAAAAACATTCAGTACTTC.

As regards this clone: This specimen includes other DNA sequences encoding the same CDR3. The chain carries TRBV19 and TRBJ2-7; tentatively, D is TRBD1 or TRBD2 (5 bases each). Germline loops: CDR1 LNHDA, CDR2 SQIVND (reference sequence). V lost 1 base and J lost 6, with 7 bases in between. The CDR3 has 12 amino acids. The CDR3 here is CASSIAGTEQYF. DNA of the CDR3: TGTGCCAGTAGTATAGCCGGGACCGAGCAGTACTTC.

In its sample, this clone was seen many times. J is TRBJ2-7 and V is TRBV28; a possible D gene is TRBD2 (5 bases). This CDR3 has 10 amino acids. The germline V gene encodes CDR1 MDHEN and CDR2 SYDVKM. The V end lost 9 bases, the J end lost 6 bases, and 9 bases lay between the germline ends. Written as DNA, the CDR3 is TGTGCCAGTTCGGAGGTCGAGCAGTACTTC. It yields the protein CASSEVEQYF. The full variable domain, in which reference TRBV28 and TRBJ2-7 provide the parts outside the CDR3, is DVKVTQSSRYLVKRTGEKVFLECVQDMDHENMFWYRQDPGLGLRLIYFSYDVKMKEKGDIPEGYSVSREKKERFSLILESASTNQTSMYLCASSEVEQYFGPGTRLTVT.

The gene calls are TRBV29-1 and TRBJ1-1; a possible D gene is TRBD1 (6 bases). The V end was cut by 7 bases, the J end by 1 base, with 10 bases between. CDR3 size: 12 residues. Germline CDR1 is SQVTM and CDR2 is ANQGSEA. CDR3 in DNA: TGCAGCGGGGGGGCTCGGAACACTGAAGCTTTCTTT. Protein: CSGGARNTEAFF.

This clone was observed many times. The chain is built from TRBV27 and TRBJ2-3; 12 bases are shared with TRBD2. The CDR3 runs 16 residues. Losses at the gene ends were 6 bases for V and 4 bases for J; bases not matched to a gene: 8. Germline CDR1 and CDR2: MNHEY and SMNVEV (reference sequence). CDR3 protein: CASSPRLAGVADTQYF. The CDR3 DNA follows: TGTGCCAGCAGCCCCCGACTAGCGGGAGTTGCAGATACGCAGTATTTT.

The chain is built from TRBV4-1 and TRBJ2-6, with unresolved D. V gave up 5 bases and J gave up 0 bases, with 17 bases separating them. Germline V gene sequence: CDR1 MGHRA, CDR2 YSYEKL. The CDR3 contains 18 residues. The CDR3 nucleotides are TGCGCCAGCAGCTACAAAGGTCAACCTAGCTCTGGGGCCAACGTCCTGACTTTC. Its protein product is CASSYKGQPSSGANVLTF.

The CDR3 coding sequence is TGTGCCAGCAGTGACGGGACTAGCGGGACCTACAATGAGCAGTTCTTC. Amino acid sequence: CASSDGTSGTYNEQFF. The chain links TRBV28 to TRBJ2-1, with 13 bases that match TRBD2. The V and J ends lost 5 bases and 2 bases, in that order; junction bases with no gene match: 3. The CDR3 is 16 residues long. Germline V gene lookup returns CDR1 MDHEN and CDR2 SYDVKM.

The gene calls are TRBV6-1 and TRBJ1-4, with D hard to call. CDR3 size: 15 residues. Germline CDR1 reads MNHNS; CDR2 reads SASEGT. The V gene lost 7 bases and the J gene lost 0 bases, with 12 bases spanning the gap. CDR3 sequence reads: CASTLRDATNEKLFF. The CDR3 DNA follows: TGTGCCAGCACCCTACGGGATGCAACTAATGAAAAACTGTTTTTT.

V gene TRBV28 combines with J gene TRBJ1-4, with D unclear. V lost 6 bases and J 8 bases, leaving 13 bases between the germline ends. CDR3 size: 13 residues. The germline V gene has CDR1 MDHEN and CDR2 SYDVKM. The DNA for the CDR3 is TGTGCCAGCAGATCATTTTCTCGGGAAAAACTGTTTTTT. Its protein product is CASRSFSREKLFF.

The chain recombines TRBV5-1 with TRBJ1-3; D is unclear. The length of the CDR3 is 14 residues. V was pared by 2 bases and J by 8 bases, with 14 bases between. Germline V gene data show CDR1 as SGHRS and CDR2 as YFSETQ. The CDR3 spells CASSFGASGDTIYF. CDR3 DNA: TGCGCCAGCAGCTTCGGCGCCTCCGGGGACACCATATATTTT.

The V call is TRBV6-1, the J call TRBJ2-2; the D gene is possibly TRBD2 (5 bases). This CDR3 region has 15 residues. V was pared by 8 bases and J by 2 bases, with 15 bases between. Germline CDR1 reads MNHNS; CDR2 reads SASEGT. CDR3 coding DNA: TGTGCCAGCCACCGGACGGGAACCAACACCGGGGAGCTGTTTTTT. Amino acid sequence: CASHRTGTNTGELFF.

V usage is TRBV19 and J usage is TRBJ2-7; weak D call: TRBD2 (5 bases). V lost 8 bases, J lost 0 bases, and 11 bases lay in between. Germline CDR1 reads LNHDA; CDR2 reads SQIVND (reference sequence). The CDR3 runs to 13 residues. The CDR3 protein is CASSDSISYEQYF. The CDR3 DNA sequence: TGTGCCAGTTCGGACTCAATCTCCTACGAGCAGTACTTC.

The CDR3 DNA sequence: TGTGCCAGCAGCAAAGAGGGTAGCGGGAGGGTAGACACCGGGGAGCTGTTTTTT. Protein: CASSKEGSGRVDTGELFF. The chain recombines TRBV21-1 with TRBJ2-2; TRBD2 reflects the table's D call only, with no check against the DNA. TRBV21-1 is a documented pseudogene. The CDR3 contains 18 residues.

V usage is TRBV7-3 and J usage is TRBJ2-7; D is perhaps TRBD1 (6 bases). Per germline, CDR1 SGHTA and CDR2 FQGTGA. V lost 4 bases and J lost 2, with 24 bases in between. CDR3 size: 18 residues. CDR3 protein: CASSSLAVGDKTAYEQYF. CDR3 sequence (DNA): TGTGCCAGCAGCTCCCTTGCCGTAGGGGACAAAACAGCCTACGAGCAGTACTTC.

The V call is TRBV7-2, the J call TRBJ2-3; D gene ambiguous. Trimming shortened V by 1 base and J by 1 base, and 15 bases separated the two germline ends. Germline CDR1 reads SGHTA; CDR2 reads FQGNSA. This CDR3 spans 17 amino acids. The CDR3 loop is CASSLVGASKGTDTQYF. In nucleotides, the CDR3 is TGTGCCAGCAGCTTAGTTGGCGCTAGTAAAGGCACAGATACGCAGTATTTT.

The V gene is TRBV10-3, the J gene TRBJ1-5; D ambiguous. Germline-derived CDR1 and CDR2 are ENHRY and SYGVKD. CDR3 length: 14 amino acids. V was cut by 2 bases and J by 4 bases, with 9 bases left in between. The CDR3 DNA follows: TGTGCCATCAGTGAGGGCGCGGGGAATCAGCCCCAGCATTTT. Its translation: CAISEGAGNQPQHF.

The chain has TRBV7-9 and TRBJ2-1; TRBD1 is a possible D gene (7 bases). V shed 6 bases and J shed 2 bases, with 14 bases lying between them. This CDR3 has 15 amino acids. CDR1 and CDR2 from the germline V gene are SEHNR and FQNEAQ (reference sequence). CDR3 loop: CASRSGGTPYNEQFF. As DNA, the CDR3 is TGTGCCAGCAGGTCAGGGGGGACCCCCTACAATGAGCAGTTCTTC.

This clone was observed at least ten times. This chain links TRBV5-1 with TRBJ1-6; D unclear. V gave up 5 bases and J gave up 3 bases, with 9 bases separating them. CDR3 size: 14 residues. Germline V gene lookup returns CDR1 SGHRS and CDR2 YFSETQ. This CDR3 reads CASRGFDYNSPLHF. CDR3 bases: TGCGCCAGCAGAGGGTTCGACTATAATTCACCCCTCCACTTT. Looking up the rest from reference TRBV5-1 and TRBJ1-6 gives the full variable domain: KAGVTQTPRYLIKTRGQQVTLSCSPISGHRSVSWYQQTPGQGLQFLFEYFSETQRNKGNFPGRFSGRQFSNSRSEMNVSTLELGDSALYLCASRGFDYNSPLHFGNGTRLTVT.

This rearrangement joins TRBV19 to TRBJ1-5, with D perhaps matching TRBD1 (5 bases). The V and J ends lost 1 base and 6 bases respectively, with 7 bases between them. The CDR3 contains 13 residues. Germline V gives CDR1 LNHDA, CDR2 SQIVND (reference sequence). DNA of the CDR3: TGTGCCAGTAGTATAGGGGACGCTCAGCCCCAGCATTTT. It encodes CASSIGDAQPQHF.

The DNA of the CDR3 is TGTGCCAGCACCCCCTGGGGGTTGTATTACACTGAAGCTTTCTTT. It encodes CASTPWGLYYTEAFF. V and J are TRBV28 and TRBJ1-1, with D possibly being TRBD1 (5 bases). V was pared by 7 bases and J by 3 bases, with 18 bases between. This CDR3 is 15 amino acids long. Germline CDR1 and CDR2: MDHEN and SYDVKM.

The chain joins TRBV5-1 to TRBJ2-7; 7 bases match TRBD1. J gave up 3 bases and V 3 bases, and 6 bases lay outside the gene matches. The CDR3 extends over 14 amino acids. Germline-derived CDR1 and CDR2 are SGHRS and YFSETQ. The CDR3 DNA is TGCGCCAGCAGCTCGAGCGGACAGGACTACGAGCAGTACTTC. Translation gives CASSSSGQDYEQYF. Full variable domain (rest looked up from reference TRBV5-1 and TRBJ2-7): KAGVTQTPRYLIKTRGQQVTLSCSPISGHRSVSWYQQTPGQGLQFLFEYFSETQRNKGNFPGRFSGRQFSNSRSEMNVSTLELGDSALYLCASSSSGQDYEQYFGPGTRLTVT.

The V and J genes are TRBV7-2 and TRBJ2-7, with 11 bases aligning to TRBD2. Germline CDR1 and CDR2: SGHTA and FQGNSA. V dropped 1 base and J dropped 2; count of bases not matched to a gene: 4. The CDR3 sequence is 16 residues long. The CDR3 protein is CASSLEGTSGAYEQYF. The CDR3 DNA is TGTGCCAGCAGCTTAGAGGGGACTAGCGGCGCCTACGAGCAGTACTTC.